This T cell receptor beta chain came from a study of T cells in Graves' hyperthyroidism and ophthalmopathy. Study-level results: A median around 6 months before onset, the model predicted ophthalmopathy.

RNA transcripts were the template for amplifying TCR beta CDR3 regions. The HTBI primer set served for first-round RT-PCR of the TCR CDR3. TCRdb re-called the multiplex PCR reads with MiXCR, one entry per CDR3 protein. The repertoire has over 300,000 distinct CDR3 sequences, 12% to 15% of them found once; the top ten carry roughly 35%. The ends were cut back, 7 bases at V and 4 bases at J, with 10 bases in the middle. This CDR3 spans 12 amino acids. From germline, CDR1 is SNHLY and CDR2 FYNNEI. With respect to this clonotype: Its antigen is not identified.

It was uncontrolled infection, other autoimmune disease, pregnancy or lactation that excluded patients. PBMCs were obtained from 10 ml fresh peripheral blood. The clonotype originates from a woman aged 35 to 49 with Graves' ophthalmopathy. The J gene is TRBJ1-2, the V gene TRBV2, with D unclear. The specimen was blood. The CDR3, as DNA: TGTGCCAGCACTCAATCGGTCTATGGCTACACCTTC. It is translated as CASTQSVYGYTF.